This section outlines one TCR beta chain sequence together with its context. The antigen it binds to is not known. No base quality values were provided; no much bigger clone lies one nucleotide off. This sample is drawn from a study of T-cell reconstitution after alpha-beta-depleted transplantation in children (dated by TCRdb to about 2016). Regarding the study in general: T-cell immune reconstitution after TCRalphabeta/CD19-depleted allogeneic hematopoietic cell transplantation in children was quantitatively tracked in the study by means of TCR repertoire profiling. The study at large found these results: Over subsequent months, a decline in hyperexpanded clone frequencies was noted, and after one year, T-cell counts and TCRbeta diversity were mostly ascribed to newly produced T cells. In some patients, high TCRbeta diversity at day 60 was attributed to recipient T cells and intrathymic progenitors that had survived conditioning. The apparently early recovery of alphabetaT-cell counts about two months after transplant reportedly depended on only several hundred rapidly expanded clones that came from non-depleted graft cells.

The V and J ends are trimmed by 1 base and 5 bases, leaving 6 bases between them. CDR1 and CDR2 (SGHTA, FQGTGA) derive from the germline V gene. CDR3 length: 13 amino acids, cysteine to phenylalanine. Just the 39-base CDR3 DNA is kept, in frame starting at base 1. Library preparation employed PCR. Sequencing was performed on an Illumina HiSeq 2500. TCR library preparation used molecular barcoding, with unique molecular identifiers applied to normalize quantification of the TCRbeta repertoire. The public reads were reanalyzed by TCRdb: fastp trimming at Q25, MiXCR alignment, in-frame beta chains only. Identical CDR3 protein sequences are pooled into one entry, listed with their most common genes and DNA. The sample contains approximately 500,000 distinct CDR3 sequences, 27% of them found a single time. The ten largest clonotypes hold approximately 33% of the sample. The meaning of the sample's treatment or condition label: allogeneic hematopoietic cell transplantation with graft depleted of TCRalphabeta T cells and CD19 B cells. Transplant recipients were children who received TCRalphabeta/CD19-depleted allogeneic hematopoietic cell grafts.

This clonotype was sampled from a boy in the first two years of life with Wiskott-Aldrich syndrome, due to receive a stem cell transplant. The sequences come from PBMCs, collected before TCRalphabeta/CD19-depleted stem cell transplant. Recombination joined TRBV7-3 with TRBJ2-1, with the D gene too uncertain to name. The nucleotides read TGTGCCAGCAGCTTAAGATGGGACAATGAGCAGTTCTTC. Its protein is CASSLRWDNEQFF.